This record looks at one T cell receptor (beta chain) sequence and its context. TCRdb recomputed calls from the RT-PCR reads with MiXCR, one row per CDR3 protein. The sample has approximately 150,000 distinct CDR3 sequences, 24% seen once. The CDR3 runs to 14 residues. Trimming cost V 2 bases and J 2 bases, with 9 bases left between them. Germline CDR1 reads MNHEY; CDR2 reads SVGAGI. The data originate from a study of patients and donors after allogeneic stem cell transplantation. Sequenced input: blood, either unsorted or a sorted T cell fraction (not recorded which). This clonotype was obtained from a human donor who was either an allogeneic HSCT recipient or a stem cell or donor lymphocyte infusion donor (not recorded which). It is not recorded whose cells these are; they may come from a transplant donor. The chain couples TRBV6-5 to TRBJ1-2, with D unclear. CDR3 coding DNA: TGTGCCAGCAGTTACAGGATCCAGAACTATGGCTACACCTTC. This gives the protein CASSYRIQNYGYTF.